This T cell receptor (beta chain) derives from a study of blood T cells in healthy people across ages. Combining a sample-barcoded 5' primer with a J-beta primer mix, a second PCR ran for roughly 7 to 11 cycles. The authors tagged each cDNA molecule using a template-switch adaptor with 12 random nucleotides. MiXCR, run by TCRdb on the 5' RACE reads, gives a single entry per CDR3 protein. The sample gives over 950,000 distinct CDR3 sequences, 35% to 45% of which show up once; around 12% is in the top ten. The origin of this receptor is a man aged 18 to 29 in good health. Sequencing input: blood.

The CDR3 loop is CSARPPGRAGKDTQYF. The CDR3 bases are TGCAGTGCTAGACCGCCGGGACGAGCGGGGAAGGATACGCAGTATTTT. V is TRBV20-1 and J is TRBJ2-3; 7 bases map to TRBD2. CDR3 size: 16 residues. CDR1 is DFQATT, CDR2 SNEGSKA, per germline (reference sequence). V shed 2 bases, J shed 6 bases, and the junction held 14 bases outside the gene matches.